A selection of T cell receptor beta chains follows, all from one sample in a study of T-cell memory formation after mild COVID-19. One entry per CDR3 protein, called by TCRdb with MiXCR from the 5' RACE reads. The sample records about 110,000 distinct CDR3 sequences, 18% being singletons. The sequenced sample consisted of PBMCs or a T cell subset sorted from them (not recorded which). Receptors were obtained from a man in his late teens or twenties who had mild COVID-19 (a few samples of this study predate the infection). Cell type and time point are not known. Both conserved end residues are part of each CDR3. Each record gives: V gene, J gene, clone size, D gene, CDR3 protein, CDR3 DNA. D genes are given only for firm matches. The size of a clone is reported for some rows only, either as once, few or many, or as a class for expanded clones.

TRBV5-1	TRBJ1-1	-	TRBD1	CASSQGDRNSEAFF	TGCGCCAGCAGCCAAGGGGACAGAAACAGTGAAGCTTTCTTT
TRBV12-3/TRBV12-4	TRBJ1-3	-	-	CASSFRQGNTIYF	TGTGCCAGCAGTTTCAGACAGGGAAACACCATATATTTT
TRBV20-1	TRBJ2-3	-	-	CSAFISEEDTQYF	TGCAGTGCTTTCATCTCCGAGGAAGATACGCAGTATTTT
TRBV5-1	TRBJ1-1	-	-	CASSLGGMNDAFF	TGCGCCAGCAGCTTAGGAGGGATGAATGACGCTTTCTTT
TRBV12-3/TRBV12-4	TRBJ2-2	few	TRBD1	CASSLDRAGAGGELFF	TGTGCCAGCAGTCTTGACAGGGCCGGAGCAGGCGGGGAGCTGTTTTTT
TRBV4-2	TRBJ2-3	few	-	CASSQDKSASTDTQYF	TGTGCCAGCAGCCAAGATAAGTCAGCCAGCACAGATACGCAGTATTTT
TRBV7-9	TRBJ1-5	-	TRBD1	CASSLGQGNQPQHF	TGTGCCAGCAGCCTCGGACAGGGCAATCAGCCCCAGCATTTT
TRBV18	TRBJ1-5	-	-	CASSPSGQGNQPQHF	TGTGCCAGCTCACCATCAGGGCAGGGCAATCAGCCCCAGCATTTT
TRBV4-3	TRBJ1-6	-	TRBD1	CASSQERDSYSPLHF	TGCGCCAGCAGCCAAGAAAGGGACAGTTATTCACCCCTCCACTTT
TRBV28	TRBJ2-1	few	TRBD2	CASQVAGGYNEQFF	TGTGCTAGCCAGGTAGCGGGGGGGTACAATGAGCAGTTCTTC
TRBV10-3	TRBJ2-2	few	-	CAIRAVNTGELFF	TGTGCCATCAGGGCAGTGAACACCGGGGAGCTGTTTTTT
TRBV9	TRBJ2-3	-	-	CASSVGRGTAYTDTQYF	TGTGCCAGCAGCGTAGGTCGGGGGACAGCCTACACAGATACGCAGTATTTT
TRBV25-1	TRBJ2-5	few	TRBD2	CATLTGGRDQETQYF	TGTGCCACCCTGACGGGGGGACGCGACCAAGAGACCCAGTACTTC
TRBV29-1	TRBJ2-5	few	-	CSVDRNQETQYF	TGCAGCGTTGACCGTAACCAAGAGACCCAGTACTTC